The T cell receptor (beta chain) under discussion was sequenced for a study of naive and memory T cell subsets (TCRdb year 2017). Context from the whole study: According to the figure summarizing the samples, there were around ten blood donors, 7 tuberculin skin test biopsies and 3 saline control biopsies. PCR2 was typically a SYBR Green qPCR stopped at a set threshold; low-input samples could instead use end-point PCR (around 6 cycles).

The CDR3 goes from the cysteine to the phenylalanine over 19 residues. CDR3 DNA only is kept here, 57 bases in frame from base 1. In the germline V gene, CDR1 corresponds to MNHEY and CDR2 to SVGAGI. V has 5 bases trimmed and J has 1 base trimmed; junction bases matching no gene number 16. The method was 5' RACE. For the blood and skin samples, TCR RNA was reverse transcribed with SuperScript IV using primers for the alpha and beta constant regions. The ligated cDNA was amplified in four rounds of PCR with nested alpha and beta constant region primers together with the SP2 primer. An oligonucleotide carrying the Illumina SP2 primer and a UMI was ligated to the cDNA 3' end using T4 RNA ligase 1. To prevent hairpin formation, the 12-nucleotide UMI was made up of two random hexamers with an eight-base spacer between them. From the second PCR onward, the TCR alpha and beta chain libraries were handled separately, and dual indexing was used for multiplexing. After pooling, the indexed libraries were analyzed by capillary electrophoresis and sequenced on either an Illumina MiSeq or NextSeq. To boost base diversity and improve cluster recognition, PhiX DNA at about 5-7.5% was spiked into the libraries. Per the authors' processing: UMIs were extracted from read 2 by Demultiplexor and combined with the TCR sequence from read 1, and reads were split according to sample indices. V and J genes and V-J junctions were identified by Decombinator, and each TCR was assigned a five-part identifier that included V and J deletions. UMIs were used by Collapsinator to correct sequencing errors and PCR amplification heterogeneity, so that a UMI-based abundance was obtained for each TCR. CDR3Translator converted identifiers to nucleotide sequence, translated to amino acids, and extracted CDR3 regions using terminal motifs. Error-corrected alpha and beta TCR counts from blood and skin were compared after normalization to input RNA amount. TCRdb handled the public reads itself, with Q25 trimming in fastp and clone calling in MiXCR, and kept productive beta chains. Entries that share a CDR3 protein sequence are merged under the most common genes and DNA. It is TCRdb's table, rather than the study itself, that gives the V and J calls and clone size. This sample has 20,000 to 25,000 distinct CDR3 sequences in its table, and about 4.4% of those were observed once. Approximately 7.8% of the sample is held by the ten biggest clonotypes.

This clonotype was seen repeatedly, ten times or more. Its recognized antigen is unknown. Base qualities are not recorded, but no much larger clone differs from it by a single base. For whole blood analysis, approximately 2.7 ml of peripheral blood was drawn from adult healthy volunteers into Tempus tubes, and RNA was extracted according to the manufacturer's instructions. The study described a robust, sensitive protocol for amplifying, sequencing and analyzing TCRs, using 3' ligation of a UMI-containing oligonucleotide to TCR cDNA. Before reverse transcription, total RNA that had not been cell sorted was treated with RQ1 DNase, with a target input of roughly 1 to 1,100 ng. Libraries were prepared from skin biopsies and whole blood to test how robust the pipeline was in samples where T cells are a minority population. The paper as a whole reports these results and caveats: The potential sensitivity of the RNA-based method to TCR transcript changes with T cell activation and differentiation was acknowledged.

The chain is encoded by TRBV6-5 joined to TRBJ1-5, with TRBD1 matching 8 junction bases. The sequence was obtained from a male donor in good health. CDR3 reads: CASSVRGTGGGRSNQPQHF. The nucleotide sequence reads TGTGCCAGCAGTGTCCGAGGGACAGGTGGAGGTAGGAGCAATCAGCCCCAGCATTTT.